This TCR beta chain comes out of a study of cytomegalovirus exposure and HLA in healthy donors. Study overall: Samples from HLA-typed donors yielded about 85 million unique TCRs in an early data release.

Points on this clone: Its target is unknown.

Study outcomes and limitations: Later on, a genetic analysis was performed. It linked a missense variant in DCLRE1C with V- and J-gene trimming of TCR beta. Cytomegalovirus-associated status was assigned to approximately 160 TCR beta chains.

The CDR3 covers 12 residues. V was pared by 4 bases and J by 3 bases, with 7 bases between. The germline V gene has CDR1 MNHNY and CDR2 SVGAGI (reference sequence). The PCR made use of 60 Vbeta and 13 Jbeta primers. Produced via immunoSEQ multiplex PCR; TCRdb's table is partial and in-frame only. Found here are 120,000 or so clones, 65% to 85% of them singletons; the top ten hold around 4%. Donors consisted of healthy bone marrow donors. This rearrangement joins TRBV6-6 to TRBJ2-7; possibly TRBD1 for D (5 bases). This clonotype was obtained from a man aged 18 to 35 in good health and CMV-seropositive. Sequencing was carried out using PBMCs. The CDR3 here is CASSLTDYEQYF. In DNA, the CDR3 is TGTGCCAGCAGTTTGACAGACTACGAGCAGTACTTC.